This T cell receptor (beta chain) comes out of a study of T-cell reconstitution after alpha-beta-depleted transplantation in children. This sample's TCRbeta library carried unique molecular identifier barcodes. MiXCR was run by TCRdb on the PCR reads, yielding one entry per CDR3 protein. The data show about 370,000 distinct CDR3 sequences, roughly 22% seen once. Source: PBMCs from the stem cell graft donor, taken from the stem cell graft. This clonotype was sampled from a human donor who donated a stem cell graft to a child with acute myeloid leukemia.

The DNA for the CDR3 is TGTGCCACCAGTGATGGTTGGCAGGGGGAAGCTTTCTTT. This gives the protein CATSDGWQGEAFF. The rearrangement links TRBV24-1 to TRBJ1-1, with TRBD1 as a possible D gene (6 bases). Germline CDR1 is KGHDR and CDR2 is SFDVKD. The CDR3 sequence is 13 residues long. V was trimmed by 3 bases and J by 8 bases, leaving 12 bases between them.